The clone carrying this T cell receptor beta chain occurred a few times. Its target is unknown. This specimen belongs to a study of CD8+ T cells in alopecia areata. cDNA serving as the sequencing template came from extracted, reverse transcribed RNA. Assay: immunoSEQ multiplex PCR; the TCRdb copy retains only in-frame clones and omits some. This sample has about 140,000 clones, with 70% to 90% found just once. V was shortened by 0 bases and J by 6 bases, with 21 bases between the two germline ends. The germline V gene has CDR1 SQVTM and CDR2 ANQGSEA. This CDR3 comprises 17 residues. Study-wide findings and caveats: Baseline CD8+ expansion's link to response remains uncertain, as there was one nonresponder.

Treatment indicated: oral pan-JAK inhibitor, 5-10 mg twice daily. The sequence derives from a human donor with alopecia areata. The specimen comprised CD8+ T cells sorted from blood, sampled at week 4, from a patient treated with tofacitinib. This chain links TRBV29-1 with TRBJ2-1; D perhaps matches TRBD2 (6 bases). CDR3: CSVEDSAGGIGINEQFF. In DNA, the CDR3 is TGCAGCGTTGAAGATAGTGCCGGAGGGATTGGGATCAATGAGCAGTTCTTC.